The 21 T cell receptor beta chains below were found in one sample sequenced in a study of blood T cell repertoires in COVID-19. The data were produced by immunoSEQ multiplex PCR, yet TCRdb's version contains in-frame clones alone and is incomplete. Here the sample spans some 70,000 clones, roughly 90% being singletons. The sample comprised peripheral blood. These receptors originate from a man aged 60-69 years with acute or convalescent COVID-19.

This chain uses TRBV9 with TRBJ1-1; D uncertain. Germline lookup yields CDR1 SGDLS and CDR2 YYNGEE. V dropped 1 base and J dropped 0 bases, with 7 bases sitting between them. The CDR3 covers 14 residues. For the CDR3, the DNA is TGTGCCAGCAGCGTAACAGCAATGAACACTGAAGCTTTCTTT. This encodes CASSVTAMNTEAFF. The full variable domain, its missing parts supplied by reference TRBV9 and TRBJ1-1, is DSGVTQTPKHLITATGQRVTLRCSPRSGDLSVYWYQQSLDQGLQFLIQYYNGEERAKGNILERFSAQQFPDLHSELNLSSLELGDSALYFCASSVTAMNTEAFFGQGTRLTVV.

The chain has TRBV7-2 and TRBJ2-1; 10 positions agree with TRBD2. V was clipped by 5 bases and J by 8 bases; unmatched bases: 0. The germline V gene encodes CDR1 SGHTA and CDR2 FQGNSA. CDR3 length: 12 amino acids. The CDR3 DNA reads as TGTGCCAGCAGCACTAGCGGGGATGAGCAGTTCTTC. Translated: CASSTSGDEQFF.

The chain combines TRBV10-3 with TRBJ2-1; perhaps TRBD2 as D (5 bases). V was trimmed by 4 bases and J by 5 bases, leaving 12 bases between them. This CDR3 is built from 14 residues. The germline CDR1 and CDR2 sequences are ENHRY and SYGVKD. The CDR3 region has the DNA TGTGCCATCAGTGCGGGGTCGAAAGACAATGAGCAGTTCTTC. Protein: CAISAGSKDNEQFF.

The rearrangement uses TRBV19 and TRBJ1-4, with D possibly being TRBD1 (6 bases). V was clipped by 6 bases and J by 5 bases, with 16 bases between them. Per the germline V gene, CDR1 is LNHDA and CDR2 is SQIVND (reference sequence). There are 15 residues in the CDR3. The CDR3 bases are TGTGCCAGTAGCCGAGCAGGGGCCGCGAATGAAAAACTGTTTTTT. It specifies CASSRAGAANEKLFF.

This clone occurred once. This chain connects TRBV27 to TRBJ1-2, with a possible D match to TRBD1 (6 bases). The CDR3 is made up of 16 amino acids. The germline CDR1 and CDR2 sequences are MNHEY and SMNVEV (reference sequence). Trimming pared 1 base from V and 6 bases from J, leaving 18 bases between. CDR3 residues: CASSLFSGQPKDGYTF. The CDR3 bases are TGTGCCAGCAGTTTATTCTCCGGACAGCCGAAGGATGGCTACACCTTC.

This sequence joins TRBV3-1 (or the pseudogene TRBV3-2) and TRBJ2-7, with D perhaps matching TRBD1 (6 bases). V lost 0 bases and J lost 3, with 12 bases in between. Germline CDR1 LGHDT, CDR2 YNNKEL (reference sequence). The CDR3 runs 15 residues. Here the CDR3 reads CASSQEPGQFYEQYF. In DNA form, the CDR3 reads TGTGCCAGCAGCCAAGAACCCGGACAGTTCTACGAGCAGTACTTC.

This chain connects TRBV7-8 to TRBJ1-3, with D unresolved. Trimming removed 1 base from V and 10 bases from J, with 11 bases in between. Germline loops: CDR1 SGHVS, CDR2 FQNEAQ. CDR3 size: 13 residues. CDR3: CASSLGGDSTIYF. CDR3 sequence (DNA): TGTGCCAGCAGCTTAGGAGGCGATAGTACCATATATTTT.

This clone turned up a few times. This CDR3 reads CASPWGGSGANVLTF. The CDR3 DNA is TGTGCCAGCCCTTGGGGGGGATCTGGGGCCAACGTCCTGACTTTC. The genes are TRBV19 and TRBJ2-6; TRBD2 matches 7 bases. V lost 9 bases, J lost 1 base, and 6 bases stayed unmatched. Germline CDR1 is LNHDA and CDR2 is SQIVND (reference sequence). CDR3 length: 15 residues.

The rearrangement joins TRBV24-1 to TRBJ2-3; no reliable D call. Germline V CDR1 and CDR2: KGHDR, SFDVKD. There are 16 residues in the CDR3. V gave up 5 bases and J gave up 0 bases, with 14 bases separating them. The CDR3 protein is CATSAPFPTSTDTQYF. CDR3 sequence (DNA): TGTGCCACCAGTGCCCCCTTCCCTACTAGCACAGATACGCAGTATTTT.

The chain is built from TRBV24-1 and TRBJ2-1; 9 bases are shared with TRBD1. Germline V gene data show CDR1 as KGHDR and CDR2 as SFDVKD. This CDR3 contains 16 residues. The V segment lost 4 bases and the J segment 5 bases; nucleotides outside the gene matches: 8. CDR3 sequence reads: CATSEPQGQGDNEQFF. In DNA, the CDR3 is TGTGCCACCAGTGAACCCCAGGGACAGGGAGACAATGAGCAGTTCTTC.

The genes are TRBV19 and TRBJ2-3, with 10 bases identical to TRBD2. The ends lost 9 bases at V and 5 bases at J; junction bases unmatched: 8. The germline CDR1 and CDR2 sequences are LNHDA and SQIVND (reference sequence). The length of the CDR3 is 14 residues. In DNA form, the CDR3 reads TGTGCCAGCTCAAAGCGGGGGGGCAGAGATACGCAGTATTTT. Its protein product is CASSKRGGRDTQYF.

The chain joins TRBV5-1 to TRBJ1-2, with D maybe TRBD1 (6 bases). Trimming cost V 4 bases and J 2 bases, with 9 bases left between them. Germline CDR1 SGHRS, CDR2 YFSETQ. The CDR3 totals 13 residues. The CDR3 nucleotides read TGCGCCAGCAGCACTACAGGGAACTATGGCTACACCTTC. Translating gives CASSTTGNYGYTF.

This clone was observed a single time. The chain recombines TRBV6-5 with TRBJ2-3; 9 bases fit TRBD1. Looked up from germline, CDR1 is MNHEY and CDR2 is SVGAGI. Losses at the gene ends were 8 bases for V and 2 bases for J; bases not matched to a gene: 8. This CDR3 region has 15 residues. The CDR3, as DNA: TGTGCCAGCGCTCCTGAACAGGGGGCCACAGATACGCAGTATTTT. Translating gives CASAPEQGATDTQYF.

The gene calls are TRBV6-1 and TRBJ2-4, with D possibly TRBD2 on 6 matching bases. Germline CDR1 and CDR2: MNHNS and SASEGT. This CDR3 has 15 amino acids. V was shortened by 1 base and J by 0 bases, with 7 bases between the two germline ends. CDR3 in amino acids: CASSEERVAKNIQYF. The CDR3 DNA reads as TGTGCCAGCAGTGAAGAGCGGGTAGCCAAAAACATTCAGTACTTC.

The V and J genes are TRBV7-9 and TRBJ1-6; weak D call: TRBD1 (6 bases). Trimming cost V 4 bases and J 9 bases, with 13 bases left between them. Germline values: CDR1 SEHNR, CDR2 FQNEAQ (reference sequence). CDR3 size: 14 residues. CDR3 sequence reads: CASSSTGIVSPLHF. The CDR3 DNA reads TGTGCCAGCAGCTCCACAGGGATAGTTTCACCCCTCCACTTT.

In this sample, this clone turned up once. The chain has TRBV18 and TRBJ2-7, with TRBD2 matching 10 bases. Trimming at V came to 2 bases and at J to 5 bases, leaving 6 bases not matched to a gene. Germline CDR1 and CDR2: KGHSH and LQKENI. The CDR3 is 15 residues long. CDR3 nucleotide sequence: TGTGCCAGCTCACCAAAGCTAGCGGGAGCGGACGAGCAGTACTTC. Its translation: CASSPKLAGADEQYF.

The chain links TRBV7-8 to TRBJ2-3; the D gene is possibly TRBD2 (5 bases). Germline values: CDR1 SGHVS, CDR2 FQNEAQ. The length of the CDR3 is 15 residues. Trimming pared 5 bases from V and 3 bases from J, leaving 15 bases between. CDR3 residues: CASSTMASLTDTQYF. The CDR3 nucleotides read TGTGCCAGCAGCACAATGGCTAGCTTGACAGATACGCAGTATTTT.

The rearrangement joins TRBV5-1 to TRBJ1-6, with 8 bases fitting TRBD1. CDR3 size: 17 residues. The V gene's germline CDR1 is SGHRS and CDR2 YFSETQ. Trimming took 5 bases from V and 0 from J; bases not matched to a gene: 7. Here the CDR3 reads CASSFGTGSSYNSPLHF. As DNA, the CDR3 is TGCGCCAGCAGTTTCGGGACAGGCAGCTCCTATAATTCACCCCTCCACTTT.

The V and J genes are TRBV6-5 and TRBJ1-2, with 9 positions matching TRBD1. Germline V lookup: CDR1 MNHEY, CDR2 SVGAGI. Trimming at V came to 5 bases and at J to 6 bases, leaving 4 bases not matched to a gene. CDR3 length: 13 residues. CDR3 sequence: CASSRQGEDGYTF. Here the CDR3 DNA reads TGTGCCAGCAGTAGACAGGGGGAGGATGGCTACACCTTC.

This clone was observed a single time. The chain joins TRBV9 to TRBJ2-1, with D possibly matching TRBD1 (7 bases). CDR1 is SGDLS, CDR2 YYNGEE, per germline. The CDR3 spans 16 residues. Trimming took off 0 bases at V and 7 bases at J, with 17 bases between the two ends. In DNA form, the CDR3 reads TGTGCCAGCAGCGTAGATCAGGGGGGTAGCTGGAATGAGCAGTTCTTC. Translation: CASSVDQGGSWNEQFF. Full variable domain (outside the CDR3, taken from reference TRBV9 and TRBJ2-1): DSGVTQTPKHLITATGQRVTLRCSPRSGDLSVYWYQQSLDQGLQFLIQYYNGEERAKGNILERFSAQQFPDLHSELNLSSLELGDSALYFCASSVDQGGSWNEQFFGPGTRLTVL.

V and J are TRBV28 and TRBJ1-3; D might be TRBD1 (5 bases). This CDR3 has 16 amino acids. In germline, CDR1 is MDHEN, CDR2 SYDVKM. Trimming took off 1 base at V and 0 bases at J, with 10 bases between the two ends. The CDR3 spells CASSLSAGPSGNTIYF. In DNA, the CDR3 is TGTGCCAGCAGTTTATCGGCAGGGCCCTCTGGAAACACCATATATTTT.